This T cell receptor beta chain was captured by sequencing in a study of CD8+ T cells in alopecia areata. Across the whole study: C3H/HeJ donors aged about 6-13 months with spontaneous alopecia supplied skin grafted onto roughly 6-10-week-old female C3H/HeJ mice. Study-level results: Alopecia totalis/universalis scalp especially showed more expanded CD8+ clones than normal scalp.

This clone was seen only a few times. Its specificity is unknown. Gene names and germline match the mouse. The CDR3 end falls 4 residues outside the read, so it is completed with the germline J gene. RNA extraction and reverse transcription yielded cDNA as sequencing template. The table came from immunoSEQ multiplex PCR; TCRdb's copy has only in-frame clones and leaves some out. The sample yields around 100,000 clones, without any singletons. This CDR3 spans 14 amino acids. Germline CDR1 FNHDT, CDR2 SITEND (reference sequence). Source material: lesional skin. The clonotype comes from a C3H/HeJ mouse with alopecia areata. The strain bears MHC haplotype H2-k. V is TRBV19 and J is TRBJ2-7; 12 nucleotides agree with TRBD1. The part of the CDR3 DNA that was read is TGTGCCAGCAGTTCGGGACAGGGGGCGGAT. Translation gives CASSSGQGAD. The whole CDR3 protein is CASSSGQGADEQYF.